This is a list of T cell receptor beta chains from one sample in a study of a mutant IDH1 vaccine in newly diagnosed glioma. Assay: immunoSEQ multiplex PCR; the TCRdb copy retains only in-frame clones and omits some. Here the sample spans 75,000 to 80,000 clones, more than 85% being singletons. These receptors' antigens are unknown. The sequenced sample was PBMCs, obtained from a glioma patient whose treatment included an IDH1 peptide vaccine. Receptors were obtained from a woman in her fifties or sixties with glioma. Both conserved end residues are part of each CDR3. A D gene is named only where the DNA matches it firmly.

TRBJ1-1 TRBV9 - CASSVGGMAEAFF TGTGCCAGCAGCGTCGGGGGCATGGCTGAAGCTTTCTTT
TRBJ2-1 TRBV28 TRBD2 CASSQVNSGSGNEQFF TGTGCCAGCAGTCAGGTTAATAGCGGGAGTGGTAATGAGCAGTTCTTC
TRBJ1-1 TRBV20-1 - CSARDGRVAFF TGCAGTGCTAGAGATGGTAGGGTAGCTTTCTTT
TRBJ2-3 TRBV11-2 - CASSPFSDTQYF TGTGCCAGCAGCCCCTTTTCAGATACGCAGTATTTT
TRBJ1-5 TRBV19 TRBD1 CASSWTGDQPQHF TGTGCCAGTAGTTGGACAGGGGATCAGCCCCAGCATTTT
TRBJ1-1 TRBV6-6 - CASSYSVAMNTEAFF TGTGCCAGCAGTTACTCTGTAGCTATGAACACTGAAGCTTTCTTT
TRBJ2-2 TRBV9 - CASQPGTVNTGELFF TGTGCCAGCCAACCCGGGACGGTGAACACCGGGGAGCTGTTTTTT
TRBJ1-1 TRBV5-4 TRBD1 CASSLGGTALFAEAFF TGTGCCAGCAGCTTGGGAGGGACAGCCTTGTTTGCTGAAGCTTTCTTT
TRBJ2-6 TRBV2 - CASSGLNSGANVLTF TGTGCCAGCAGTGGACTGAACTCTGGGGCCAACGTCCTGACTTTC
TRBJ1-6 TRBV6-1 - CASSQEGNSPLHF TGTGCCAGCAGCCAAGAGGGCAATTCACCCCTCCACTTT
TRBJ2-7 TRBV29-1 TRBD1 CSVPRPGTETYEQYF TGCAGCGTTCCACGTCCCGGGACAGAAACCTACGAGCAGTACTTC